These 21 T cell receptor beta chains were sequenced from one sample in a study of OX40 agonist ivuxolimab in advanced cancers. Profiling relied on immunoSEQ multiplex PCR, and the TCRdb table lists in-frame clones only, not all of them. The table lists about 45,000 clones, approximately 91% of them singletons. The material was CD4+ or CD8+ T cells sorted from blood, obtained in a trial of the OX40 agonist ivuxolimab. The receptors come from an adult with an advanced solid tumor such as melanoma, head and neck, liver or kidney cancer.

This chain joins TRBV7-2 and TRBJ2-3; 7 positions match TRBD1. With 6 bases clipped from V and 0 bases from J, the junction kept 6 bases outside the gene matches. Germline loops: CDR1 SGHTA, CDR2 FQGNSA. The CDR3 length is 15 residues. The CDR3 reads CASRFRQGSTDTQYF. In DNA, the CDR3 is TGTGCCAGCAGATTCCGACAGGGAAGCACAGATACGCAGTATTTT.

The chain uses TRBV10-1 and TRBJ1-3; D perhaps matches TRBD1 (5 bases). Germline V gene lookup returns CDR1 WNHNN and CDR2 SYGVQD (reference sequence). Trimming took 6 bases from V and 2 from J, leaving 14 bases between them. The CDR3 spans 15 residues. CDR3 sequence: CASSARGKAGNTIYF. In nucleotides, the CDR3 is TGCGCCAGCAGCGCGAGGGGAAAGGCTGGAAACACCATATATTTT.

The rearrangement uses TRBV7-3 and TRBJ2-2; D unclear. The CDR3 loop spans 13 amino acids. Deletions cut 4 bases from V and 6 bases from J, with 9 bases between. Looked up from germline, CDR1 is SGHTA and CDR2 is FQGTGA. The CDR3 loop reads CASSYYVAGELFF. The CDR3 region has the DNA TGTGCCAGCAGCTACTATGTTGCCGGGGAGCTGTTTTTT.

The chain uses TRBV28 and TRBJ2-5, with D perhaps matching TRBD1 (6 bases). The CDR3 is 14 amino acids. The germline V and J ends were trimmed by 2 bases and 1 base, with 8 bases remaining between them. Germline-derived CDR1 and CDR2 are MDHEN and SYDVKM. Here the CDR3 DNA reads TGTGCCAGCAGTTTAGGGACATTCCAAGAGACCCAGTACTTC. Its protein product is CASSLGTFQETQYF.

The chain carries TRBV29-1 and TRBJ2-7; unclear D gene. The CDR3 sequence is 12 residues long. The V gene lost 1 base and the J gene lost 6 bases, with 10 bases spanning the gap. Germline CDR1 is SQVTM and CDR2 is ANQGSEA. In DNA form, the CDR3 reads TGCAGCGTTGAAGGCAAGGGCGTCGAGCAGTACTTC. Its protein product is CSVEGKGVEQYF.

This clone has just a few counts. The V and J genes are TRBV27 and TRBJ2-7, with D possibly matching TRBD1 (6 bases). The germline V and J ends were trimmed by 2 bases and 1 base, with 6 bases remaining between them. Germline values: CDR1 MNHEY, CDR2 SMNVEV (reference sequence). The CDR3 runs to 13 residues. The CDR3 region is CASSLDRSYEQYF. In DNA form, the CDR3 reads TGTGCCAGCAGTTTAGACAGGTCCTACGAGCAGTACTTC.

The rearrangement joins TRBV5-1 to TRBJ2-7; the match to TRBD2 covers 9 bases. The CDR3 spans 13 residues. J lost 7 bases, V lost 4 bases, and 6 bases had no gene match. The germline gives CDR1 SGHRS, CDR2 YFSETQ. As DNA, the CDR3 is TGCGCCAGCAGCGGCGCGGGAGGGCGGGAGCAGTACTTC. The encoded protein is CASSGAGGREQYF.

The chain combines TRBV4-1 with TRBJ2-5; the match to TRBD2 covers 8 bases. Germline loops: CDR1 MGHRA, CDR2 YSYEKL. CDR3 length: 15 amino acids. Trimming took 1 base from V and 4 from J; bases not matched to a gene: 5. CDR3 nucleotide sequence: TGCGCCAGCAGCCAAGGAGACGCGGGGGGAGAGACCCAGTACTTC. Its translation is CASSQGDAGGETQYF.

This chain connects TRBV2 to TRBJ1-4; 9 bases are a match to TRBD1. Germline V lookup: CDR1 SNHLY, CDR2 FYNNEI. V shed 6 bases and J 7 bases; nucleotides not matched to a gene: 9. This CDR3 spans 15 amino acids. The CDR3 here is CASRGNRGRFEKLFF. CDR3 DNA: TGTGCCAGCAGAGGAAACAGGGGGCGGTTTGAAAAACTGTTTTTT.

The chain recombines TRBV14 with TRBJ2-5; TRBD2 matches 11 bases. Losses at the gene ends were 1 base for V and 8 bases for J; bases not matched to a gene: 6. This CDR3 comprises 15 residues. CDR1 is SGHDN and CDR2 is FVKESK in the germline V gene. The CDR3 is CASSQASGRTITQYF. The CDR3 DNA follows: TGTGCCAGCAGCCAAGCTAGCGGGAGGACCATTACCCAGTACTTC.

The table lists this clone with a few counts. CDR3 residues: CSVMTGYDEKLFF. The CDR3 nucleotides are TGCAGCGTGATGACAGGGTATGATGAAAAACTGTTTTTT. The chain uses TRBV29-1 and TRBJ1-4, with TRBD1 identical over 7 bases. Germline CDR1 and CDR2: SQVTM and ANQGSEA. This CDR3 has 13 residues. The trim removed 6 bases at V and 6 bases at J, leaving 7 bases unmatched.

This chain connects TRBV2 to TRBJ1-3, with a weak D call TRBD1 (6 bases). CDR1 is SNHLY, CDR2 FYNNEI, per germline. CDR3 length: 13 amino acids. Trimming left V 3 bases short and J 4 bases short, with 7 bases between. In DNA, the CDR3 is TGTGCCAGCAGTGAGACAGGAGGAAACACCATATATTTT. Translated: CASSETGGNTIYF.

The V call is TRBV2, the J call TRBJ1-1; perhaps TRBD1 as D (5 bases). The germline V gene has CDR1 SNHLY and CDR2 FYNNEI. Trimming shortened V by 6 bases and J by 9 bases, and 11 bases separated the two germline ends. The CDR3 covers 11 residues. The CDR3 nucleotides are TGTGCCAGCAGCGAGGGACCCAAAGCTTTCTTT. Its translation is CASSEGPKAFF.

The chain joins TRBV5-1 to TRBJ2-3; 13 bases are a match to TRBD2. In germline, CDR1 is SGHRS, CDR2 YFSETQ. V shed 4 bases and J 4 bases; nucleotides not matched to a gene: 3. The CDR3 contains 15 residues. CDR3 DNA: TGCGCCAGCAGCGTACTAGCGGGAGGGGCAGATACGCAGTATTTT. It translates to CASSVLAGGADTQYF.

The chain is built from TRBV28 and TRBJ2-7; D remains unclear. CDR1 is MDHEN, CDR2 SYDVKM, per germline. V was cut by 6 bases and J by 2 bases, with 11 bases left in between. CDR3 length equals 13 residues. The CDR3 nucleotides read TGTGCCAGCAGCCAAGGAACCACCTACGAGCAGTACTTC. It translates to CASSQGTTYEQYF.

The rearrangement joins TRBV6-1 to TRBJ1-5, with 7 bases aligning to TRBD1. Looked up from germline, CDR1 is MNHNS and CDR2 is SASEGT. V shed 3 bases, J shed 7 bases, and the junction held 6 bases outside the gene matches. This CDR3 spans 14 amino acids. In nucleotides, the CDR3 is TGTGCCAGCAGTGATAATGTAGGGGGCCAGCCCCAGCATTTT. Residues: CASSDNVGGQPQHF.

The gene calls are TRBV11-2 and TRBJ2-2, with 12 bases that match TRBD2. This CDR3 region has 17 residues. The trim removed 6 bases at V and 1 base at J, leaving 6 bases unmatched. Germline V gene data show CDR1 as SGHAT and CDR2 as FQNNGV. In DNA, the CDR3 is TGTGCCAGCAGGCGACTAGCGGGAGAGCGGAACACCGGGGAGCTGTTTTTT. It is translated as CASRRLAGERNTGELFF.

In this sample, this clone turned up once. V and J are TRBV28 and TRBJ2-5; either TRBD1 or TRBD2 may fit D (5 bases each). The CDR3 consists of 15 residues. The ends were cut back, 2 bases at V and 6 bases at J, with 16 bases in the middle. Per the germline V gene, CDR1 is MDHEN and CDR2 is SYDVKM. The CDR3 is CASSLGGLGEKTQYF. For the CDR3, the DNA is TGTGCCAGCAGTTTAGGGGGATTGGGTGAAAAGACCCAGTACTTC.

Of note for this clone: At the DNA level, this CDR3 is encoded by other sequences in the same sample as well. J is TRBJ1-3 and V is TRBV7-6, with D unclear. V lost 4 bases and J lost 3, with 10 bases in between. CDR3 length: 14 residues. Per germline, CDR1 SGHVS and CDR2 FNYEAQ. CDR3 bases: TGTGCCAGCAGCTCACTGACGGGTGGAAACACCATATATTTT. This encodes CASSSLTGGNTIYF.

V gene TRBV9 combines with J gene TRBJ1-3; maybe TRBD1 (5 bases). Trimming removed 3 bases at V and 1 base at J, with 17 bases between. CDR3 length: 17 residues. Germline CDR1 is SGDLS and CDR2 is YYNGEE. For the CDR3, the DNA is TGTGCCAGCAGCGACAGCACGGGGCCTTCGTCTGGAAACACCATATATTTT. Protein sequence: CASSDSTGPSSGNTIYF.

This clone came up a few times. The chain combines TRBV28 with TRBJ2-5, with 9 nucleotides matching TRBD1. Looked up from germline, CDR1 is MDHEN and CDR2 is SYDVKM. CDR3 length: 15 residues. The V and J ends lost 6 bases and 5 bases, in that order; junction bases with no gene match: 10. The CDR3 DNA reads TGTGCCAGCAGAAAGGGACAGGGTGATCTGGAGACCCAGTACTTC. It translates to CASRKGQGDLETQYF.